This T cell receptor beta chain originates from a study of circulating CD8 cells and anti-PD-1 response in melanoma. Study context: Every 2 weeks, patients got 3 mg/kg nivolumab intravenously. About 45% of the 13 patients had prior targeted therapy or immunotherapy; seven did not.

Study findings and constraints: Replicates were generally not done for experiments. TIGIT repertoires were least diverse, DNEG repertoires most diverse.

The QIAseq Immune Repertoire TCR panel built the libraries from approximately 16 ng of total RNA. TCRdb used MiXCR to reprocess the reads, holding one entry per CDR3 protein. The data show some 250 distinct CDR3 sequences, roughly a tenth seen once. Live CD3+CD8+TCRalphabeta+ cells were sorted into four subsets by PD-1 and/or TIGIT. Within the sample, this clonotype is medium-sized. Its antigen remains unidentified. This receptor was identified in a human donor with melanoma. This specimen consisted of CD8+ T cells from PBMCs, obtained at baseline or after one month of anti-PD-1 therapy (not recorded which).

The CDR3 DNA follows: TGTGCCAGTAGTATTTCCAGGAACACTGAAGCTTTCTTT. Amino acids: CASSISRNTEAFF. The chain uses TRBV19 and TRBJ1-1; unclear D gene. CDR1 and CDR2 from the germline V gene are LNHDA and SQIVND (reference sequence). This CDR3 comprises 13 residues. Trimming took off 3 bases at V and 1 base at J, with 6 bases between the two ends.